This T cell receptor (beta chain) was retrieved from a study of T-cell memory formation after mild COVID-19. About the research overall: The TCR clusters were mostly specific to one donor. Study-wide points: Pre-infection memory harbored some responding clones, suggesting cross-reactive memory joined. Day 15 to 85 contractors were CD4/CD8 balanced; later expanders leaned CD4+.

One entry per CDR3 protein, called by TCRdb with MiXCR from the 5' RACE reads. The sample contains some 410,000 distinct CDR3 sequences, about 25% of which appear only once. Concerning this clonotype: The target antigen is unknown.

The V and J ends lost 0 bases and 3 bases respectively, with 9 bases between them. CDR3 length: 14 amino acids. From germline, CDR1 is LNHDA and CDR2 SQIVND (reference sequence). The chain is built from TRBV19 and TRBJ2-7; no reliable D call. Source material: PBMCs or a T cell subset sorted from them (not recorded which). The receptor was isolated from an adult woman who had mild COVID-19 (a few samples of this study predate the infection). Cell type and time point are not known. CDR3 DNA sequence: TGTGCCAGTAGTATAGATCTAGGTATCTACGAGCAGTACTTC. It codes for CASSIDLGIYEQYF.